This T cell receptor (beta chain) was identified in a study of cytotoxic CD8 clonotypes in ibrutinib-treated CLL. Study results and caveats: At ibrutinib response, clonality increased, and at progression it declined back toward baseline.

Note on this clone: Antigen unknown.

The CDR3 length is 14 residues. The germline CDR1 and CDR2 sequences are SGHRS and YFSETQ. Trimming stripped 4 bases from V and 3 bases from J, with 12 bases between. Only in-frame clones appear in the TCRdb table, and some are missing; sequencing was by immunoSEQ multiplex PCR. Here the sample spans about 30,000 clones, 45% to 60% being singletons. The chain couples TRBV5-1 to TRBJ2-3; TRBD1 or TRBD2 may be the D gene (6 bases each). The sample consisted of PBMCs, taken before ibrutinib treatment. The clonotype originates from a human donor with chronic lymphocytic leukemia. Written as DNA, the CDR3 is TGCGCCAGCAGCCGGGGGCCGGTAACAGATACGCAGTATTTT. This gives the protein CASSRGPVTDTQYF.